This T cell receptor beta chain derives from a study of glioma-infiltrating T cells after dendritic cell vaccination. In the study overall: The vaccine used monocyte-derived dendritic cells pulsed overnight with autologous tumor lysate.

Primers: 60 V beta forward and 13 J beta reverse. Using immunoSEQ multiplex PCR, the repertoire was profiled, and TCRdb retains in-frame clones only, with some absent. The repertoire consists of 45,000 to 55,000 clones, with over 75% occurring once and the leading ten covering over 9.5%. The germline V and J ends were trimmed by 0 bases and 7 bases, with 5 bases remaining between them. The CDR3 runs to 11 residues. Germline CDR1 and CDR2: SGHDT and YYEEEE. Sequenced here: blood, sampled before dendritic cell vaccination. The receptor's source is a human donor with glioblastoma. This chain connects TRBV5-6 to TRBJ2-7, with D unresolved. CDR3 protein: CASSLDGEQYF. Here the CDR3 DNA reads TGTGCCAGCAGCTTGGACGGTGAGCAGTACTTC.